The 29 T cell receptor beta chains below all came from one sample that was sequenced in a study of circulating and synovial CD4+ cells in juvenile arthritis. Sequencing was performed with immunoSEQ multiplex PCR; in TCRdb, only in-frame clones are kept and a portion is missing. Of 30,000 to 35,000 clones in the sample, 95% to 96% were seen once. Source material: CD4+ T cells from blood. The receptors derive from a human donor with juvenile idiopathic arthritis.

CDR3 amino acids: CASSTSGSTYNEQFF. The CDR3 region has the DNA TGTGCCAGCAGTACTAGCGGGAGTACTTACAATGAGCAGTTCTTC. The chain joins TRBV28 to TRBJ2-1, with 11 bases aligning to TRBD2. Germline CDR1 and CDR2: MDHEN and SYDVKM. The length of the CDR3 is 15 residues. The junction had 4 bases not matched to a gene; V was cut back by 5 bases and J by 4 bases. Full variable domain (missing parts from reference TRBV28 and TRBJ2-1): DVKVTQSSRYLVKRTGEKVFLECVQDMDHENMFWYRQDPGLGLRLIYFSYDVKMKEKGDIPEGYSVSREKKERFSLILESASTNQTSMYLCASSTSGSTYNEQFFGPGTRLTVL.

The genes are TRBV6-1 and TRBJ1-2, with D perhaps TRBD1 (5 bases). V lost 6 bases and J lost 5, with 16 bases in between. Germline lookup yields CDR1 MNHNS and CDR2 SASEGT. The CDR3 is 14 amino acids. This CDR3 reads CASSALGEGYGYTF. The CDR3 DNA reads as TGTGCCAGCAGCGCGCTGGGGGAGGGTTATGGCTACACCTTC.

The chain uses TRBV30 and TRBJ1-5; perhaps TRBD1 as D (5 bases). Trimming cost V 0 bases and J 5 bases, with 8 bases left between them. CDR3 length equals 13 residues. Per germline, CDR1 GTSNPN and CDR2 SVGIG (reference sequence). In DNA, the CDR3 is TGTGCCTGGAGTGTCTCGGGGGATCAGCCCCAGCATTTT. Translated, it gives CAWSVSGDQPQHF. Variable domain in full (rest from reference TRBV30 and TRBJ1-5): SQTIHQWPATLVQPVGSPLSLECTVEGTSNPNLYWYRQAAGRGLQLLFYSVGIGQISSEVPQNLSASRPQDRQFILSSKKLLLSDSGFYLCAWSVSGDQPQHFGDGTRLSIL.

The V and J genes are TRBV5-1 and TRBJ2-5; 10 nucleotides align to TRBD1. The junction had 7 bases not matched to a gene; V was cut back by 4 bases and J by 4 bases. This CDR3 contains 15 residues. Per germline, CDR1 SGHRS and CDR2 YFSETQ. For the CDR3, the DNA is TGCGCCAGCAGCAGAAGGGACAGGGGCAGAGAGACCCAGTACTTC. The encoded protein is CASSRRDRGRETQYF.

On this clone: The sample holds other DNA sequences that translate to the same CDR3. This chain uses TRBV30 with TRBJ1-6; the D gene is possibly TRBD1 (6 bases). Germline V gives CDR1 GTSNPN, CDR2 SVGIG (reference sequence). Deletions cut 0 bases from V and 6 bases from J, with 18 bases between. This CDR3 spans 17 amino acids. CDR3 coding DNA: TGTGCCTGGAGTGTATCGCGGGGGGCCAGGGCTAATTCACCCCTCCACTTT. It yields the protein CAWSVSRGARANSPLHF.

The chain combines TRBV19 with TRBJ2-5, with 7 bases identical to TRBD2. The CDR3 totals 15 residues. With V trimmed by 2 bases and J by 2 bases, 5 bases remained unmatched. CDR1 is LNHDA and CDR2 is SQIVND in the germline V gene (reference sequence). The DNA for the CDR3 is TGTGCCAGTAGTATACAACTAGCGCTACAAGAGACCCAGTACTTC. Translation gives CASSIQLALQETQYF.

The V and J genes are TRBV28 and TRBJ1-1; D call uncertain. The CDR3 runs to 11 residues. Trimming shortened V by 5 bases and J by 8 bases, and 9 bases separated the two germline ends. Germline values: CDR1 MDHEN, CDR2 SYDVKM. The CDR3 reads CASSLELEAFF. CDR3 sequence (DNA): TGTGCCAGCAGTCTTGAGTTAGAAGCTTTCTTT. The whole variable domain, filled in from reference TRBV28 and TRBJ1-1, reads DVKVTQSSRYLVKRTGEKVFLECVQDMDHENMFWYRQDPGLGLRLIYFSYDVKMKEKGDIPEGYSVSREKKERFSLILESASTNQTSMYLCASSLELEAFFGQGTRLTVV.

The chain employs TRBV6-6 and TRBJ2-7, with 12 bases aligning to TRBD2. The germline V gene encodes CDR1 MNHNY and CDR2 SVGAGI (reference sequence). The CDR3 is 14 amino acids. V gave up 6 bases and J gave up 6 bases; unmatched junction bases: 6. The DNA for the CDR3 is TGTGCCAGCAGCGACCTAGCGGGAGGGGGCGAGCAGTACTTC. Residues: CASSDLAGGGEQYF.

Here the CDR3 reads CASSPGMQETQYF. CDR3 coding DNA: TGTGCCAGCTCACCCGGTATGCAAGAGACCCAGTACTTC. This chain joins TRBV18 and TRBJ2-5; D gene unclear. Trimming pared 3 bases from V and 2 bases from J, leaving 7 bases between. The germline V gene has CDR1 KGHSH and CDR2 LQKENI. There are 13 residues in the CDR3.

This sequence joins TRBV19 and TRBJ2-3; perhaps TRBD2 as D (5 bases). This CDR3 has 14 residues. With 3 bases removed from V and 3 bases from J, the gap between germline ends came to 10 bases. The V gene's germline CDR1 is LNHDA and CDR2 SQIVND (reference sequence). The CDR3 loop is CASSIIGRTDTQYF. DNA for the CDR3: TGTGCCAGTAGTATTATTGGGAGAACAGATACGCAGTATTTT.

As concerns this clone: This specimen includes other DNA sequences encoding the same CDR3. The chain combines TRBV30 with TRBJ2-2; 8 bases are shared with TRBD2. In germline, CDR1 is GTSNPN, CDR2 SVGIG (reference sequence). The CDR3 runs to 13 residues. V lost 8 bases, J lost 8 bases, and 10 bases stayed unmatched. The CDR3 DNA sequence: TGTGCCAGGGCCGGGGGGGCCTGGGGGGAGCTGTTTTTT. It translates to CARAGGAWGELFF.

V gene TRBV19 combines with J gene TRBJ1-2; 9 bases agree with TRBD1. V shed 6 bases and J 4 bases; nucleotides not matched to a gene: 6. Looked up from germline, CDR1 is LNHDA and CDR2 is SQIVND (reference sequence). This CDR3 is 14 amino acids long. CDR3 DNA: TGTGCCAGTAGCCGGACAGGGGCCGTCTATGGCTACACCTTC. Translation gives CASSRTGAVYGYTF. The full variable domain, with the rest looked up from reference TRBV19 and TRBJ1-2, is DGGITQSPKYLFRKEGQNVTLSCEQNLNHDAMYWYRQDPGQGLRLIYYSQIVNDFQKGDIAEGYSVSREKKESFPLTVTSAQKNPTAFYLCASSRTGAVYGYTFGSGTRLTVV.

The CDR3 DNA follows: TGTGCCAGCAGTCCCCTCGGTGGCGAGCAGTACTTC. Translated: CASSPLGGEQYF. The J gene is TRBJ2-7, the V gene TRBV28; D call uncertain. Germline V gene lookup returns CDR1 MDHEN and CDR2 SYDVKM. V shed 5 bases and J shed 6 bases, with 11 bases lying between them. The CDR3 runs to 12 residues.

A note on this clone: Germline and junction disagree at one end, which may indicate a read error. The chain couples TRBV5-1 to TRBJ2-7; D possibly corresponds to TRBD1 (6 bases). The CDR3 length is 17 residues. Germline lookup yields CDR1 SGHRS and CDR2 YFSETQ. CDR3 coding DNA: TGCGCCAGCAGCTTCTCGCAGGGACGCCCGGTTGGGGGCGAGCGGTACTTC. Protein: CASSFSQGRPVGGERYF.

This chain uses TRBV6-5 with TRBJ1-2, with 7 bases that match TRBD1. This CDR3 is built from 12 residues. Germline V lookup: CDR1 MNHEY, CDR2 SVGAGI. The trim removed 6 bases at V and 8 bases at J, leaving 6 bases unmatched. In DNA, the CDR3 is TGTGCCAGCAGCCGACAGGGTTCCGGCTACACCTTC. Translation: CASSRQGSGYTF.

CDR3 DNA: TGTGCCTGGAAGTCCGGGAGCTCCTACGAGCAGTACTTC. Protein product: CAWKSGSSYEQYF. The J gene is TRBJ2-7, the V gene TRBV30, with D possibly matching TRBD2 (6 bases). The V end was cut by 4 bases, the J end by 0 bases, with 10 bases between. This CDR3 is 13 amino acids long. The germline V gene has CDR1 GTSNPN and CDR2 SVGIG (reference sequence).

The chain employs TRBV5-6 and TRBJ2-2; a possible D gene is TRBD2 (6 bases). CDR1 and CDR2 from the germline V gene are SGHDT and YYEEEE. The CDR3 loop spans 13 amino acids. Trimming took off 4 bases at V and 5 bases at J, with 9 bases between the two ends. The CDR3 DNA is TGTGCCAGCAGCCTCGGGAGAACCGGGGAGCTGTTTTTT. The encoded protein is CASSLGRTGELFF.

The chain is built from TRBV25-1 and TRBJ1-1; tentatively, D is TRBD1 (5 bases). Germline loops: CDR1 MGHDK, CDR2 SYGVNS. Trimming pared 6 bases from V and 8 bases from J, leaving 16 bases between. This CDR3 comprises 13 residues. CDR3: CASSHLNRHEAFF. The CDR3 nucleotides read TGTGCCAGCAGCCACCTTAACAGGCACGAAGCTTTCTTT.

The V and J genes are TRBV9 and TRBJ2-7, with D maybe TRBD2 (6 bases). This CDR3 spans 15 amino acids. The V end lost 4 bases, the J end lost 3 bases, and 17 bases lay between the germline ends. Germline-derived CDR1 and CDR2 are SGDLS and YYNGEE. The chain's CDR3 is CASSSEGRPLYEQYF. In DNA form, the CDR3 reads TGTGCCAGCAGCTCGGAGGGTCGGCCCCTCTACGAGCAGTACTTC.

The V and J genes are TRBV11-2 and TRBJ1-4, with TRBD1 identical over 10 bases. The germline V gene encodes CDR1 SGHAT and CDR2 FQNNGV. The CDR3 loop spans 16 amino acids. With 1 base clipped from V and 12 bases from J, the junction kept 11 bases outside the gene matches. The CDR3 spells CASSLGRGTGDRQLFF. CDR3 bases: TGTGCCAGCAGCTTAGGCCGCGGGACAGGGGATCGGCAACTGTTTTTT.

This clone turned up a few times. The J gene is TRBJ2-5, the V gene TRBV7-3; TRBD2 is a possible D gene (5 bases). The CDR3 covers 13 residues. Germline V gene sequence: CDR1 SGHTA, CDR2 FQGTGA. The V end was cut by 3 bases, the J end by 5 bases, with 10 bases between. CDR3 protein: CASSFRGSETQYF. DNA of the CDR3: TGTGCCAGCAGCTTTCGGGGATCGGAGACCCAGTACTTC.

This chain uses TRBV27 with TRBJ2-5, with 12 bases lining up with TRBD2. This CDR3 has 15 amino acids. In germline, CDR1 is MNHEY, CDR2 SMNVEV (reference sequence). V lost 8 bases and J lost 4; bases outside the gene matches: 8. The CDR3 spells CASGRLAGDPETQYF. CDR3 DNA sequence: TGTGCCAGCGGAAGACTAGCGGGAGACCCAGAGACCCAGTACTTC.

The chain uses TRBV10-3 and TRBJ2-7; tentative D call: TRBD1 (6 bases). CDR1 and CDR2 (germline): ENHRY, SYGVKD. CDR3 length equals 13 residues. V was shortened by 3 bases and J by 3 bases, with 9 bases between the two germline ends. CDR3 bases: TGTGCCATCAGTGAATTGACAGGCTACGAGCAGTACTTC. Its translation: CAISELTGYEQYF.

This clone has a single count. V is TRBV2 and J is TRBJ1-2, with D perhaps TRBD1 (5 bases). Germline-derived CDR1 and CDR2 are SNHLY and FYNNEI. V lost 7 bases and J lost 4, with 16 bases in between. The CDR3 length is 14 residues. CDR3 in DNA: TGTGCCAGCACCCCTATCTTGGGGCCCTATGGCTACACCTTC. Amino acids: CASTPILGPYGYTF.

V is TRBV18 and J is TRBJ1-5; the match to TRBD1 covers 9 bases. The CDR3 extends over 15 amino acids. The germline V gene encodes CDR1 KGHSH and CDR2 LQKENI. J lost 1 base, V lost 6 bases, and 4 bases had no gene match. CDR3 sequence: CASSRGTGSNQPQHF. The CDR3 bases are TGTGCCAGCTCCCGCGGGACAGGGAGCAATCAGCCCCAGCATTTT.

V usage is TRBV7-3 and J usage is TRBJ2-3; TRBD1 aligns across 9 bases. Germline values: CDR1 SGHTA, CDR2 FQGTGA. The CDR3 loop spans 15 amino acids. J gave up 1 base and V 5 bases, and 4 bases lay outside the gene matches. CDR3 coding DNA: TGTGCCAGCAGCCGGACAGGGGCCCGCACAGATACGCAGTATTTT. Residues: CASSRTGARTDTQYF. Full variable domain (rest looked up from reference TRBV7-3 and TRBJ2-3): GAGVSQTPSNKVTEKGKYVELRCDPISGHTALYWYRQSLGQGPEFLIYFQGTGAADDSGLPNDRFFAVRPEGSVSTLKIQRTERGDSAVYLCASSRTGARTDTQYFGPGTRLTVL.

V and J are TRBV9 and TRBJ2-3; D might be TRBD1 (5 bases). The CDR3 totals 17 residues. V dropped 3 bases and J dropped 2 bases, with 19 bases sitting between them. CDR1 is SGDLS and CDR2 is YYNGEE in the germline V gene. The CDR3 protein is CASSAPTAIRFTDTQYF. The CDR3 nucleotides read TGTGCCAGCAGCGCCCCGACAGCAATTAGGTTCACAGATACGCAGTATTTT.

This chain links TRBV5-4 with TRBJ2-3; D is unclear. The V gene lost 1 base and the J gene lost 4 bases, with 13 bases spanning the gap. This CDR3 is built from 15 residues. Germline V gene sequence: CDR1 SGHNT, CDR2 YYREEE (reference sequence). CDR3 protein: CASSLHPTDPDTQYF. The DNA for the CDR3 is TGTGCCAGCAGCTTGCACCCTACAGATCCAGATACGCAGTATTTT.

The chain is built from TRBV28 and TRBJ1-1; a possible D gene is TRBD1 (6 bases). Looked up from germline, CDR1 is MDHEN and CDR2 is SYDVKM. This CDR3 has 17 residues. Trimming cost V 6 bases and J 3 bases, with 23 bases left between them. CDR3 coding DNA: TGTGCCAGCAGCCCCCGCAGGGGAAGTTCCCGGGACACTGAAGCTTTCTTT. This sequence encodes CASSPRRGSSRDTEAFF.